These 6 T cell receptor beta chains were all obtained from the same sample, sequenced in a study of T cell responses to AZD1222 COVID-19 vaccine. Sequencing used immunoSEQ multiplex PCR; TCRdb keeps in-frame clones, though not all of them. The sample yields 89,000 or so clones, just over 85% seen once. The sequences come from peripheral blood, collected 28 days after the second AZD1222 dose. All receptors come from an adult who received the AZD1222 COVID-19 vaccine.

This chain uses TRBV7-9 with TRBJ1-1; D call uncertain. The CDR3 covers 14 residues. CDR1 SEHNR and CDR2 FQNEAQ come from the germline V gene (reference sequence). Deletions cut 1 base from V and 1 base from J, with 7 bases between. As DNA, the CDR3 is TGTGCCAGCAGCTTAGGAGAGGAGAACACTGAAGCTTTCTTT. This codes for CASSLGEENTEAFF.

V and J are TRBV12-3 or TRBV12-4 and TRBJ1-6, with D maybe TRBD1 (5 bases). The CDR3 has 13 residues. The V end was cut by 1 base, the J end by 7 bases, with 5 bases between. The CDR3 here is CASSLGGNSPLHF. In DNA form, the CDR3 reads TGTGCCAGCAGTTTAGGGGGGAATTCACCCCTCCACTTT.

This chain links TRBV27 with TRBJ1-6, with a tentative D call TRBD1 (5 bases). Trimming shortened V by 7 bases and J by 9 bases, and 16 bases separated the two germline ends. CDR3 size: 14 residues. Germline CDR1 is MNHEY and CDR2 is SMNVEV (reference sequence). The CDR3, as DNA: TGTGCCAGCACGCGGGGGGTTACGGGTTCACCCCTCCACTTT. This translates into CASTRGVTGSPLHF.

The V and J genes are TRBV7-2 and TRBJ2-7, with TRBD2 identical over 7 bases. With V trimmed by 1 base and J by 4 bases, 7 bases remained unmatched. Germline V gene sequence: CDR1 SGHTA, CDR2 FQGNSA. This CDR3 is built from 15 residues. CDR3 sequence reads: CASSLVGGRAYEQYF. CDR3 coding DNA: TGTGCCAGCAGCTTAGTCGGCGGGAGAGCTTACGAGCAGTACTTC.

This chain connects TRBV28 to TRBJ2-4, with a tentative D call TRBD1 (7 bases). Trimming stripped 9 bases from V and 0 bases from J, with 18 bases between. The germline CDR1 and CDR2 sequences are MDHEN and SYDVKM. This CDR3 comprises 16 residues. DNA of the CDR3: TGTGCCAGTTCGGAGGGACAGACCCTAGCCAAAAACATTCAGTACTTC. Translated: CASSEGQTLAKNIQYF.

The gene calls are TRBV3-1 (or the pseudogene TRBV3-2) and TRBJ2-7, with TRBD2 matching 7 bases. CDR1 is LGHDT, CDR2 YNNKEL, per germline (reference sequence). After removal of 0 bases from V and 2 bases from J, the junction contained 10 bases not matched to a gene. This CDR3 is built from 17 residues. The CDR3 DNA reads TGTGCCAGCAGCCAAGATCTCTCTAGCGGAGTAACCTACGAGCAGTACTTC. As protein: CASSQDLSSGVTYEQYF.